This T cell receptor (beta chain) was identified in a study of chronic HIV infection and antiretroviral therapy. There are 15 residues in the CDR3. Germline lookup yields CDR1 MNHNS and CDR2 SASEGT. V was trimmed by 5 bases and J by 4 bases, leaving 16 bases between them. TCRdb reprocessed the 5' RACE reads with MiXCR, giving one entry per CDR3 protein. The sample holds 39,000 or so distinct CDR3 sequences, 8.2% seen once. Many counts were recorded for this clonotype. Sequenced material: peripheral blood. The V gene is TRBV6-1, the J gene TRBJ2-3; tentatively, D is TRBD2 (6 bases). This receptor was obtained from an adult who had HIV and had not received antiretroviral therapy, or was an uninfected healthy control (not recorded which). The CDR3 nucleotides are TGTGCCAGCAGTATCACGGGAGAAGGGGCAGATACGCAGTATTTT. It codes for CASSITGEGADTQYF.